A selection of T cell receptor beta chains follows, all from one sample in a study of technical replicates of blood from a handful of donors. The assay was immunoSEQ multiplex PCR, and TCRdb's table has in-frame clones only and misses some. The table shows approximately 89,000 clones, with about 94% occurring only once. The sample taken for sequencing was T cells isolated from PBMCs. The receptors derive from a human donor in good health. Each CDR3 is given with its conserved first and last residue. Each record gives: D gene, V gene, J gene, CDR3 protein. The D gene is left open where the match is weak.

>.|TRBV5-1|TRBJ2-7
CASSSLGLSYEQYF
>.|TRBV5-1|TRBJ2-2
CASSLARGSRDWELFF
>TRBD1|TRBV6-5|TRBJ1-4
CASSKGQRNEKLFF
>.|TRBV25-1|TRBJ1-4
CASSGPTAPGEKLFF
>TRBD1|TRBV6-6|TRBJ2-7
CASSRRDSSSYEQYF
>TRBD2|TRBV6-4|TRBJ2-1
CASSEVRTSGSHEQFF
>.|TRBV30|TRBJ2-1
CAWKPGGIYNEQFF
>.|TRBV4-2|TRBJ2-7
CASSQKLEQYF
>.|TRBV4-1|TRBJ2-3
CASSQESVSTDTQYF
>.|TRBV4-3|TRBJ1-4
CASSQDAGLPMFF
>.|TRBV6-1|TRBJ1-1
CASSVSLRTEAFF
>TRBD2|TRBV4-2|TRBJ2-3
CASSQDRVAGGTDTQYF
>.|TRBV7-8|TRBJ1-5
CASSLSSRSNQPQHF
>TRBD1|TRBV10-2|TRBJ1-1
CASQTGLGNTEAFF
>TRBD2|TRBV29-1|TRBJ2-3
CSVGLAGLTDTQYF
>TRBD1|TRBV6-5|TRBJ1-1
CASSWTGLGEAFF
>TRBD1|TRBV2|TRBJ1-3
CASSADRATGNTIYF
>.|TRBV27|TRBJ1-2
CASSPGSNYGYTF
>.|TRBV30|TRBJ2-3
CACRTAVDTQYF
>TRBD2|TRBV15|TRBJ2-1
CATSDGWGGYEQFF
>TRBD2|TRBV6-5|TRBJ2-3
CASSFASGSLWDTQYF
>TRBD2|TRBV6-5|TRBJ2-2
CASSYPSGGTGELFF
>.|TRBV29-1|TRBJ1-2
CSVEASGRCTF
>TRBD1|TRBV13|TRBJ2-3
CASSSGQGSTDTQYF
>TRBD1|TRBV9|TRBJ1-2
CASSAPGTGDYYGYTF
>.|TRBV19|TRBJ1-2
CASSIPGYDYGYTF
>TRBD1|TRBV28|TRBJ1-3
CASSLTGTSGNTIYF
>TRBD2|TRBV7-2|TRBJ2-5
CASSLTSGRAETQYF
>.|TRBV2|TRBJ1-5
CASSDREVRSQHF
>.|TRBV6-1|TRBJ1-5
CASSEEGPYSNQPQHF
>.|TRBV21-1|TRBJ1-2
CASSKKRGYTF
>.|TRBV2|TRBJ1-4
CASAGVVNEKLFF
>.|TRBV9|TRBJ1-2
CASSVGQRGAGDYGYTF
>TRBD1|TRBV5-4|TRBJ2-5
CASSFTGEETQYF
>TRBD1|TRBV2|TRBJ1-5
CASSESDRLNQPQHF
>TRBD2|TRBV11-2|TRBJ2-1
CASSLASGRPNRGFF
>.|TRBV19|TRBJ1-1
CASSIERNTEAFF
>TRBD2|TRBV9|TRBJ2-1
CASSARLAGSGSPYNEQFF
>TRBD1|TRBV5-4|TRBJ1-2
CASSLKPTGNYGYTF
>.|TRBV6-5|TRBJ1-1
CASSYGEGQEAFF